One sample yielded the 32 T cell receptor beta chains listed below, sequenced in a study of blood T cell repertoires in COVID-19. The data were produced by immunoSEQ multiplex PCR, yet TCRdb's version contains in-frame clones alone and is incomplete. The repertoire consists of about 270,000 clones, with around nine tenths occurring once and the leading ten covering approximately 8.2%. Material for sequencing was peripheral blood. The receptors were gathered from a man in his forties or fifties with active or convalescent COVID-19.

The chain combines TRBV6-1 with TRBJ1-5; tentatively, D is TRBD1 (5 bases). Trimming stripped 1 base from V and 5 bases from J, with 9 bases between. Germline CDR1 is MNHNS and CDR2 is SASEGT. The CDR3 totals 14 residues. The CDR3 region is CASSEGNRYQPQHF. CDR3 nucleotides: TGTGCCAGCAGTGAAGGAAACAGGTATCAGCCCCAGCATTTT.

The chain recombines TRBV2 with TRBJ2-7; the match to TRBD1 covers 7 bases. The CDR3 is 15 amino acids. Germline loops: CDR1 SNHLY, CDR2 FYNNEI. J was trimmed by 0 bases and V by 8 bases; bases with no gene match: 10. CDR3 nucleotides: TGTGCCAGCCACAACGGGACAGTTCACTCCTACGAGCAGTACTTC. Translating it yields CASHNGTVHSYEQYF.

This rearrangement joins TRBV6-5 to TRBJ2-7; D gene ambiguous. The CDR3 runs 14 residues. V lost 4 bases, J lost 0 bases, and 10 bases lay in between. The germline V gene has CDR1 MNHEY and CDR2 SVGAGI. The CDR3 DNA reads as TGTGCCAGCAGTTCGACAAGACCCTCCTACGAGCAGTACTTC. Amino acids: CASSSTRPSYEQYF.

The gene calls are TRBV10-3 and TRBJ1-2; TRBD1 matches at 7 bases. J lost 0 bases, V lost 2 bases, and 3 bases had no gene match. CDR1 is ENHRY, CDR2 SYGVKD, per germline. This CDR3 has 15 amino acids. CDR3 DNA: TGTGCCATCAGTGAGAGGGACAGTACTAACTATGGCTACACCTTC. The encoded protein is CAISERDSTNYGYTF.

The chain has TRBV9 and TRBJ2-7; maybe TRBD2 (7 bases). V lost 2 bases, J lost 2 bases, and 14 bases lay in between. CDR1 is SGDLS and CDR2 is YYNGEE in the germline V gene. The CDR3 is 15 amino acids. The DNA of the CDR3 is TGTGCCAGCAGCGTGGGGGGGCGCGGCCCCTACGAGCAGTACTTC. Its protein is CASSVGGRGPYEQYF.

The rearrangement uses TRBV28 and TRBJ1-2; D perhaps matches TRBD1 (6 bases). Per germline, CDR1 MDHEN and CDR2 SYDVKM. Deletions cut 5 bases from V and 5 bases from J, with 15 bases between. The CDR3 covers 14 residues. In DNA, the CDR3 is TGTGCCAGCAGTCGGGACACGACCATTTATGGCTACACCTTC. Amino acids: CASSRDTTIYGYTF.

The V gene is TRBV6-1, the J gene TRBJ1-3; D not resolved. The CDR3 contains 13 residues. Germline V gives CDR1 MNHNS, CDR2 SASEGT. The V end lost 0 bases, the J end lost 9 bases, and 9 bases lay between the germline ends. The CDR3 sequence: CASSEASGGTIYF. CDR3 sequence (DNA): TGTGCCAGCAGTGAAGCGTCGGGAGGCACCATATATTTT.

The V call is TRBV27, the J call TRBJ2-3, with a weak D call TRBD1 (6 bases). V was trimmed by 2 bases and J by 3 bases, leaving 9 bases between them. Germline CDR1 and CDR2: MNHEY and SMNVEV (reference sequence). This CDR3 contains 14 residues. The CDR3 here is CASSLRGKTDTQYF. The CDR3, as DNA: TGTGCCAGCAGTTTAAGGGGGAAGACAGATACGCAGTATTTT.

In DNA form, the CDR3 reads TGCGCCAGCAGCCTAGGGGACTCCTACAATGAGCAGTTCTTC. It encodes CASSLGDSYNEQFF. V gene TRBV5-1 combines with J gene TRBJ2-1; a possible D gene is TRBD1 (5 bases). V was shortened by 4 bases and J by 0 bases, with 8 bases between the two germline ends. This CDR3 comprises 14 residues. The germline V gene has CDR1 SGHRS and CDR2 YFSETQ.

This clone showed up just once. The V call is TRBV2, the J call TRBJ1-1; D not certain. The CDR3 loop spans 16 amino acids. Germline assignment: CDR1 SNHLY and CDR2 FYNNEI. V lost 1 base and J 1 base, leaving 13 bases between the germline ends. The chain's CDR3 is CASSEGSRVGNTEAFF. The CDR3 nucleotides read TGTGCCAGCAGTGAAGGGTCTCGGGTGGGGAACACTGAAGCTTTCTTT.

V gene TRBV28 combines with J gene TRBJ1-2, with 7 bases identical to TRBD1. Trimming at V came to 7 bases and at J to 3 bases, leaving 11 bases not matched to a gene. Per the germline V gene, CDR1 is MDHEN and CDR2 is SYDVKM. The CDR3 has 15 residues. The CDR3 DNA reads TGTGCCAGCAAAAACAACAGGGGATGGGACTATGGCTACACCTTC. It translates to CASKNNRGWDYGYTF.

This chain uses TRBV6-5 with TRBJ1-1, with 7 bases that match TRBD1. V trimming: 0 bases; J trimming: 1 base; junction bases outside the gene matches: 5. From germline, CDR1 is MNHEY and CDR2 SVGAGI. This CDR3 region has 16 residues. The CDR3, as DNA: TGTGCCAGCAGTTACTCGAAGGGGGCAGCGAACACTGAAGCTTTCTTT. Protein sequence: CASSYSKGAANTEAFF.

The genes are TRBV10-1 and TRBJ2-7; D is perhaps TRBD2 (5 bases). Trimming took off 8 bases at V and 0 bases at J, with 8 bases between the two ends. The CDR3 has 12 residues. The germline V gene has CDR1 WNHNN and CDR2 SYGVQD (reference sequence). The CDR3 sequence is CASSSGSYEQYF. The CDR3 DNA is TGCGCCAGCTCGAGCGGCTCCTACGAGCAGTACTTC.

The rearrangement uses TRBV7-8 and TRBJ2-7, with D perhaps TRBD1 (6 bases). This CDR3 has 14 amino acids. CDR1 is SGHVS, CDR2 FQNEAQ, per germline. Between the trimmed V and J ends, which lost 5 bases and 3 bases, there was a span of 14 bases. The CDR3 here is CASSTWAGDYEQYF. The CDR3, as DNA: TGTGCCAGCAGCACCTGGGCAGGGGACTACGAGCAGTACTTC.

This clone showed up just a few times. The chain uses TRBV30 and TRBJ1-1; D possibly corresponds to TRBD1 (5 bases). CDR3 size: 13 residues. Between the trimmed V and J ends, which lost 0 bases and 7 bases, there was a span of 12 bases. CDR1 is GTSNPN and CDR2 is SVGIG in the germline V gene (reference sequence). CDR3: CAWSVTGGNEAFF. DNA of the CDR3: TGTGCCTGGAGTGTAACCGGGGGGAATGAAGCTTTCTTT.

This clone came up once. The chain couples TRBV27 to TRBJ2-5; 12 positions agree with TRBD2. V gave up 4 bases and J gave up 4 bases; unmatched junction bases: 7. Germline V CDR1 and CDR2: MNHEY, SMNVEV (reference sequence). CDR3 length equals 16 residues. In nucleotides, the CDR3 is TGTGCCAGCAGTTCCCGACTAGCGGGAGAGGGAGAGACCCAGTACTTC. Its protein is CASSSRLAGEGETQYF.

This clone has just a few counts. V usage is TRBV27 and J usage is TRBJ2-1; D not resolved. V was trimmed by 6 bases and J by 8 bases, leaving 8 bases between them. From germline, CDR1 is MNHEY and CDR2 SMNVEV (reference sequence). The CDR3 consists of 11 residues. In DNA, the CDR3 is TGTGCCAGCAGAGTAGCCGATGAGCAGTTCTTC. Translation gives CASRVADEQFF.

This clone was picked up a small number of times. CDR3 amino acids: CASSPTGPNEQFF. The CDR3 coding sequence is TGTGCCAGCAGCCCAACAGGGCCGAATGAGCAGTTCTTC. The chain recombines TRBV5-4 with TRBJ2-1, with a possible D match to TRBD1 (6 bases). V was clipped by 4 bases and J by 7 bases, with 12 bases between them. The V gene's germline CDR1 is SGHNT and CDR2 YYREEE (reference sequence). The CDR3 has 13 residues. Full variable domain (rest looked up from reference TRBV5-4 and TRBJ2-1): ETGVTQSPTHLIKTRGQQVTLRCSSQSGHNTVSWYQQALGQGPQFIFQYYREEENGRGNFPPRFSGLQFPNYSSELNVNALELDDSALYLCASSPTGPNEQFFGPGTRLTVL.

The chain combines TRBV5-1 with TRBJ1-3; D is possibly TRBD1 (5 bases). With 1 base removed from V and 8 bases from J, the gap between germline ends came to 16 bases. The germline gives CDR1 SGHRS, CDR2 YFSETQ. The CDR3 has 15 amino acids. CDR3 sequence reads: CASSLFPSTADTIYF. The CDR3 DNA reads TGCGCCAGCAGCTTGTTCCCCTCGACAGCAGACACCATATATTTT.

CDR3 nucleotide sequence: TGTGCCAGCAGTTTCCGGGACAGAACCTCCTACGAGCAGTACTTC. Translated: CASSFRDRTSYEQYF. V usage is TRBV27 and J usage is TRBJ2-7; TRBD1 matches at 7 bases. V gave up 3 bases and J gave up 0 bases; unmatched junction bases: 5. Per germline, CDR1 MNHEY and CDR2 SMNVEV (reference sequence). The CDR3 covers 15 residues.

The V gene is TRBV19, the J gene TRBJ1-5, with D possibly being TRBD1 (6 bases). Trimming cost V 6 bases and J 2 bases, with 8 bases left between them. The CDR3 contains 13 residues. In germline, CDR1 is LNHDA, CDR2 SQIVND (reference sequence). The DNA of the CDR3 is TGTGCCAGTAGGGACAGAGGCAATCAGCCCCAGCATTTT. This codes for CASRDRGNQPQHF.

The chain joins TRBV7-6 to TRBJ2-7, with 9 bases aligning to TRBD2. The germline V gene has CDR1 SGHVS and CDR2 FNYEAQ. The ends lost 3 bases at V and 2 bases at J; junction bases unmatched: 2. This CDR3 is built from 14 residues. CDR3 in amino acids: CASSLREGPYEQYF. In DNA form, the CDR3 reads TGTGCCAGCAGCTTGCGGGAGGGCCCCTACGAGCAGTACTTC.

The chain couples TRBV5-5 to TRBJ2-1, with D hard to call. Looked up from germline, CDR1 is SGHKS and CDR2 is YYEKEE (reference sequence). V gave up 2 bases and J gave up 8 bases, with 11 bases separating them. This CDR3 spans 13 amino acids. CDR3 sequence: CASSLKWSDEQFF. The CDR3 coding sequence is TGTGCCAGCAGCTTAAAGTGGTCGGATGAGCAGTTCTTC.

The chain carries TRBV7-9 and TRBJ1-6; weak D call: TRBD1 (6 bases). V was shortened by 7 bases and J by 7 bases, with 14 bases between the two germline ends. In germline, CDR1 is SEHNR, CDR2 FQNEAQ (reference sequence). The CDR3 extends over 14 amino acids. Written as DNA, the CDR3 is TGTGCCAGCAACTCCGCAGGGGCAAATTCACCCCTCCACTTT. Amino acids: CASNSAGANSPLHF.

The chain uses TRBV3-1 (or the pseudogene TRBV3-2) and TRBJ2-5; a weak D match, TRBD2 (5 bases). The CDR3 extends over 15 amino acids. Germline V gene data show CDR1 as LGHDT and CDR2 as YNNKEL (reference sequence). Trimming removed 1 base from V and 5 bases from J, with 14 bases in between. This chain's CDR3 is CASSQVRASPETQYF. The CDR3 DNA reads TGTGCCAGCAGCCAAGTACGGGCTAGCCCTGAGACCCAGTACTTC.

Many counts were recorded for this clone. The CDR3 spells CASSGGHHDQPQHF. The CDR3 DNA reads TGTGCCAGCAGTGGAGGACATCACGATCAGCCCCAGCATTTT. J is TRBJ1-5 and V is TRBV2; D may be TRBD1 (5 bases). Trimming removed 4 bases at V and 5 bases at J, with 12 bases between. This CDR3 region has 14 residues. CDR1 is SNHLY and CDR2 is FYNNEI in the germline V gene.

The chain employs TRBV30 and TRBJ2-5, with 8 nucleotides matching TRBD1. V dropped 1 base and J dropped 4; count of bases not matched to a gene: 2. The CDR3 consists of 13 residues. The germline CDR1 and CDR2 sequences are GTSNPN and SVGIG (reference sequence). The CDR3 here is CAWSDGQGETQYF. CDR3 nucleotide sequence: TGTGCCTGGAGTGACGGACAGGGAGAGACCCAGTACTTC. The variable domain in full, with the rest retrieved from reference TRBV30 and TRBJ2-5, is SQTIHQWPATLVQPVGSPLSLECTVEGTSNPNLYWYRQAAGRGLQLLFYSVGIGQISSEVPQNLSASRPQDRQFILSSKKLLLSDSGFYLCAWSDGQGETQYFGPGTRLLVL.

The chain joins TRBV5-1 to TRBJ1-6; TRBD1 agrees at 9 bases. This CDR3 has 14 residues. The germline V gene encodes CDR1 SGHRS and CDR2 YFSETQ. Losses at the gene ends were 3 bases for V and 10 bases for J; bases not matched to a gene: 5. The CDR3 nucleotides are TGCGCCAGCAGCTCACAGGGGGCAGGATCACCCCTCCACTTT. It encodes CASSSQGAGSPLHF.

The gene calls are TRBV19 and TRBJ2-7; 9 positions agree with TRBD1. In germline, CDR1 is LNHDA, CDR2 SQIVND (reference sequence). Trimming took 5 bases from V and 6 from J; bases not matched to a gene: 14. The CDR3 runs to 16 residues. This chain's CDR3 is CASSLQSGGQGGEQYF. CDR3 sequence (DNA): TGTGCCAGTAGTCTCCAGTCGGGGGGACAGGGCGGCGAGCAGTACTTC.

CDR3 region: CASSPLTGELFF. Here the CDR3 DNA reads TGTGCCAGCAGTCCACTCACCGGGGAGCTGTTTTTT. The chain has TRBV6-5 and TRBJ2-2; D remains unclear. Germline V CDR1 and CDR2: MNHEY, SVGAGI. This CDR3 contains 12 residues. Between the trimmed V and J ends, which lost 5 bases and 4 bases, there was a span of 5 bases.

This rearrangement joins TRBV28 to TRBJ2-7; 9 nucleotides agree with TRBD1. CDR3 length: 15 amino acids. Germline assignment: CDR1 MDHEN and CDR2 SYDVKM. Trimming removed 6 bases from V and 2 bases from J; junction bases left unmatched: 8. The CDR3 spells CASSHPRTGAYEQYF. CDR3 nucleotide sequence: TGTGCCAGCAGCCACCCCCGGACAGGGGCCTACGAGCAGTACTTC.

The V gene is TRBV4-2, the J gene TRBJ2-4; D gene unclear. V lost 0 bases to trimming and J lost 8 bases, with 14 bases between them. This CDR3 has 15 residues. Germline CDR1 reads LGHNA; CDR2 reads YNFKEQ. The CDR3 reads CASSQDGSPLDIQYF. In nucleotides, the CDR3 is TGTGCCAGCAGCCAAGACGGGTCTCCCTTGGACATTCAGTACTTC.